This T cell receptor beta chain was recorded in a study of OX40 agonist ivuxolimab in advanced cancers. This table comes from immunoSEQ multiplex PCR, and its TCRdb copy is limited to in-frame clones, with some not included. The sample consists of under 80,000 clones, around 85% of them appearing once. With V trimmed by 4 bases and J by 4 bases, 2 bases remained unmatched. The CDR3 has 14 amino acids. CDR1 and CDR2 (germline): SEHNR, FQNEAQ (reference sequence). This clone was counted between two and nine times. The sequence came from an adult with an advanced solid tumor such as melanoma, head and neck, liver or kidney cancer. Material: CD4+ or CD8+ T cells sorted from blood, obtained in a trial of the OX40 agonist ivuxolimab. The J gene is TRBJ1-5, the V gene TRBV7-9; 9 bases line up with TRBD1. As DNA, the CDR3 is TGTGCCAGCAGCTCGGACAGGGGAAATCAGCCCCAGCATTTT. This translates into CASSSDRGNQPQHF.